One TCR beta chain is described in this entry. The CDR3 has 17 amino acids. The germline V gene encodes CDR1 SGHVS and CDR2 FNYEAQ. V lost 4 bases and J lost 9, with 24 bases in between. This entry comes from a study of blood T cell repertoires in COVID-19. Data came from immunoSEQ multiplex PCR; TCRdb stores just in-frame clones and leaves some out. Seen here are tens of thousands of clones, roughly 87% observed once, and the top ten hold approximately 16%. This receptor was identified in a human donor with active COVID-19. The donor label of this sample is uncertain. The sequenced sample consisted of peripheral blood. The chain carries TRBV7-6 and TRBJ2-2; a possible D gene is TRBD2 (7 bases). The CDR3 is CASSSWSGGGRFRELFF. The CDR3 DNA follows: TGTGCCAGCAGCTCTTGGTCGGGGGGCGGGCGCTTCAGGGAGCTGTTTTTT.